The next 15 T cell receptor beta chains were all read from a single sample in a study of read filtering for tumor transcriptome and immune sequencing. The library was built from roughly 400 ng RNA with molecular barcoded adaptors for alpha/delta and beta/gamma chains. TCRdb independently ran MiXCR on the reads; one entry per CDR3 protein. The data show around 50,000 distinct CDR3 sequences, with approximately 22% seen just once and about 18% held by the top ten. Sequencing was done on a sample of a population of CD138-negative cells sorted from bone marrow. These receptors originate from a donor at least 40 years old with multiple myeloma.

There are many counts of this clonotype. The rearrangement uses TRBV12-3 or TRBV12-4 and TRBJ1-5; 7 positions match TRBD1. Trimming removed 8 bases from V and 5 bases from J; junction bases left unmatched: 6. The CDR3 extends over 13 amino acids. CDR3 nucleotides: TGTGCCAGCCACGGAGGGGGCGATCAGCCCCAGCATTTT. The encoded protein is CASHGGGDQPQHF.

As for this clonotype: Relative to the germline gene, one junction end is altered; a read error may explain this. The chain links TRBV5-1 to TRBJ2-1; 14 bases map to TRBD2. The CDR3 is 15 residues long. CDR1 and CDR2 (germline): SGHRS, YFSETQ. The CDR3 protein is CASSLGLAGGIEQSF. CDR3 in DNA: TGCGCCAGCAGCCTTGGACTAGCGGGAGGAATTGAGCAGTCCTTC. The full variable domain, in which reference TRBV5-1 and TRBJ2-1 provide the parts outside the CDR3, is KAGVTQTPRYLIKTRGQQVTLSCSPISGHRSVSWYQQTPGQGLQFLFEYFSETQRNKGNFPGRFSGRQFSNSRSEMNVSTLELGDSALYLCASSLGLAGGIEQSFGPGTRLTVL.

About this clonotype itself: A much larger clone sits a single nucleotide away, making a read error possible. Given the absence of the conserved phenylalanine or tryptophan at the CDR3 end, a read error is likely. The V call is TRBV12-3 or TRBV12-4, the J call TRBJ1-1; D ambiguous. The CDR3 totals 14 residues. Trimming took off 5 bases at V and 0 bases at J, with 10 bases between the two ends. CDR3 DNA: TGTGCCAGCAGTAACGAGGGCCTGAACACTGAAGCTTTCTCT. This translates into CASSNEGLNTEAFS.

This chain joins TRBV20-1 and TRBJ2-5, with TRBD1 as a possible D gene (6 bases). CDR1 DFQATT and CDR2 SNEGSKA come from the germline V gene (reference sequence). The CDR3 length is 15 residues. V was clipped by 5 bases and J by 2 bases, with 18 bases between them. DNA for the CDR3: TGCAGTGCTCACCTGGACAGAACCTTACAAGAGACCCAGTACTTC. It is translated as CSAHLDRTLQETQYF.

Written as DNA, the CDR3 is TGTGCCAGCAGCTTAGCATTTGGGGACGGGGAGCTGTTTTTT. Translating it yields CASSLAFGDGELFF. The V call is TRBV7-3, the J call TRBJ2-2, with D unclear. From germline, CDR1 is SGHTA and CDR2 FQGTGA. This CDR3 region has 14 residues. V was shortened by 2 bases and J by 7 bases, with 11 bases between the two germline ends.

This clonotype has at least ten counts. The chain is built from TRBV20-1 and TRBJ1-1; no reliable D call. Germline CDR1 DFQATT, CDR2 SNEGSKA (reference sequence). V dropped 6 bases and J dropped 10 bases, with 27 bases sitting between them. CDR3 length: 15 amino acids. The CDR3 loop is CSALASLASIRGAFF. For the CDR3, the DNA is TGCAGTGCCCTTGCTAGTCTTGCGAGTATACGGGGAGCTTTCTTT.

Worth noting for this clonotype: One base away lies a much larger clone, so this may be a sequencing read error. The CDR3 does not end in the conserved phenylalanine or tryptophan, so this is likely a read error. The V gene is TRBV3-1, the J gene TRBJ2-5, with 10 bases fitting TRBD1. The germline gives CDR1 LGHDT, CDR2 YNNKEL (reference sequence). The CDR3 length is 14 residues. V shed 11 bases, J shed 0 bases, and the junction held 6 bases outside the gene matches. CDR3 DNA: TGTGCCGTAGGACAGGGGGTATACCAAGAGACCCAGTACTTA. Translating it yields CAVGQGVYQETQYL.

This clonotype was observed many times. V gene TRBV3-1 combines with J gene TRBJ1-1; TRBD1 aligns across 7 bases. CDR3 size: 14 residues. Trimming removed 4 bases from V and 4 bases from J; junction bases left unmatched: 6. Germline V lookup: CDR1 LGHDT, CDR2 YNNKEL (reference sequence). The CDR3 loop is CASSLETGFTEAFF. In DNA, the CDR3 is TGTGCCAGCAGCCTAGAGACAGGGTTCACTGAAGCTTTCTTT.

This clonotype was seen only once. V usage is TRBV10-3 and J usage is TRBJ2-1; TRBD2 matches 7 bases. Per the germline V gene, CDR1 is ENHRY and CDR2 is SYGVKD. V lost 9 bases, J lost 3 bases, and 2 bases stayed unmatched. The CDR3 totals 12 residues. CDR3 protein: CAMGGNYNEQFF. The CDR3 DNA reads TGTGCCATGGGGGGGAACTACAATGAGCAGTTCTTC.

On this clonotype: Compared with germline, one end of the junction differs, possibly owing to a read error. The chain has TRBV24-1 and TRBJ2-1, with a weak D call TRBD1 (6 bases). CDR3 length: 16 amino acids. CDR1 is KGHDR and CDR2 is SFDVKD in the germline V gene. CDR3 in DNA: TGTGTCACCAGTGACAGAGACAGGTCTTACGGCAATGAGCAGTTCTTT. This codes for CVTSDRDRSYGNEQFF.

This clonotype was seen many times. The DNA for the CDR3 is TGCAGTGCTAGAGCAGCTATGAACACTGAAGCTTTCTTT. Encoded protein: CSARAAMNTEAFF. The rearrangement links TRBV20-1 to TRBJ1-1; D call uncertain. Trimming stripped 1 base from V and 0 bases from J, with 6 bases between. This CDR3 is built from 13 residues. Per the germline V gene, CDR1 is DFQATT and CDR2 is SNEGSKA (reference sequence).

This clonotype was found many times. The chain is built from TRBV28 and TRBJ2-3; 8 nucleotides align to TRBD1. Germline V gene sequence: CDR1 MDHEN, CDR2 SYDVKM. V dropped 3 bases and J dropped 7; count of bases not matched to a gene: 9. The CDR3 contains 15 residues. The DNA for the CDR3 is TGTGCCAGCAGTTTTGGAGGACAGGGCTTATATACGCAGTATTTT. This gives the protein CASSFGGQGLYTQYF.

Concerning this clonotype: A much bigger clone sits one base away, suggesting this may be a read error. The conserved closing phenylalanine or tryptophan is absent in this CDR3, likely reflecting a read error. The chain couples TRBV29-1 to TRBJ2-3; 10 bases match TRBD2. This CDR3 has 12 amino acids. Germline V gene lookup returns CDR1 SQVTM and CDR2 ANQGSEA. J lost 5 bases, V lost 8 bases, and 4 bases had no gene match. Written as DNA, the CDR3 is TGCAGCCTCAGGACTAGCGGAGATACGCAGTATTTA. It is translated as CSLRTSGDTQYL.

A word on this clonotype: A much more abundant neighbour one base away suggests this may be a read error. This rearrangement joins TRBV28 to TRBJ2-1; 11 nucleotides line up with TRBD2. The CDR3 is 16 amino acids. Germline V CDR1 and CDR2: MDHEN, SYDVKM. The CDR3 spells CASSPLAGGHYSEQFF. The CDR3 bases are TGTGCCAGCAGTCCTTTAGCGGGGGGGCATTACAGTGAGCAGTTCTTC.

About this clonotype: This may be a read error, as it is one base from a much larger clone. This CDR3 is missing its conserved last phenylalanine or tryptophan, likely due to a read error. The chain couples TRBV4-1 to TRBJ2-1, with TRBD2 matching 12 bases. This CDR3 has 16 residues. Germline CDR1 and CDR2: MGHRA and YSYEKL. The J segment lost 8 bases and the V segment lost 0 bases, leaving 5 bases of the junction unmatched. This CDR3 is CASSQEEASGRDEQFL. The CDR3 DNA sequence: TGCGCCAGCAGCCAAGAAGAGGCTAGCGGGAGGGATGAGCAGTTCCTC.